This T cell receptor (beta chain) emerged from a study of T-cell memory formation after mild COVID-19. Study-level background: TCR clusters were mostly confined to one donor each. The study's findings and limits: Researchers found some responding clones in pre-infection memory, a sign that cross-reactive memory joined. Clones shrinking from day 15 to 85 showed even CD4/CD8 mixes; later expanders tilted CD4+. CD8+ contracting clones occupied EMRA, while CD4+ ones occupied mainly CM and EM.

The CDR3 totals 15 residues. The germline CDR1 and CDR2 sequences are DFQATT and SNEGSKA (reference sequence). Germline trimming cut 2 bases from V and 9 bases from J; bases unmatched to any gene: 7. TCRdb processed the 5' RACE reads anew with MiXCR; each CDR3 protein has one entry. The sample includes about 140,000 distinct CDR3 sequences, approximately 14% of them seen just once. Concerning this clonotype: The antigen is undetermined.

The clonotype originates from an adult woman who had mild COVID-19 (a few samples of this study predate the infection). Cell type and time point are not known. The sequenced material came from PBMCs or a T cell subset sorted from them (not recorded which). The chain links TRBV20-1 to TRBJ2-1; 13 bases align to TRBD2. The CDR3 nucleotides are TGCAGTGCTAGACGCAGGACTAGCGGGAGTAGTGAGCAGTTCTTC. It codes for CSARRRTSGSSEQFF.